This TCR beta chain was identified during a study of brain T cells in children with intractable seizures. Germline CDR1 and CDR2: MGHDK and SYGVNS. V gave up 2 bases and J gave up 4 bases, with 7 bases separating them. CDR3 length: 13 residues. Points on this clone: The antigen is not known.

Overall study results and limits: Clones missing pre-surgery may reflect undersampling of that blood sample. Patients' HCMV serostatus was unknown; virus specificity rests on CDR3 similarity alone.

Sequencing was limited to surgery cases with top T cell transcript signatures in brain tissue. At least one anti-epileptic drug was given before surgery. Sequenced by immunoSEQ multiplex PCR; TCRdb stores in-frame clones only, minus some. The sample consists of about 80,000 clones, 90% to 95% of them appearing once. The J gene is TRBJ2-3, the V gene TRBV25-1, with D unclear. Sequencing was performed on peripheral blood, taken at surgery. This TCR derives from a girl aged 2 to 10 with Rasmussen encephalitis and intractable seizures. CDR3 coding DNA: TGTGCCAGCAGTGAAGGGAACGCAGATACGCAGTATTTT. Its translation: CASSEGNADTQYF.